The TCR beta chain under discussion was sequenced for a study of blood T cell repertoires in COVID-19. In the original workflow: For nucleated cells, counts were estimated from reference gene primer amplification. Using immunoSEQ multiplex PCR, the repertoire was profiled, and TCRdb retains in-frame clones only, with some absent. V, J and clone size derive from that table, while D and trimming were established from the DNA sequence. The sample carries 200,000 or so clones, 65% to 85% recorded once. CDR3 size: 14 residues. The germline V gene has CDR1 SNHLY and CDR2 FYNNEI. The ends lost 5 bases at V and 4 bases at J; junction bases unmatched: 2.

Sequenced sample: peripheral blood. The gene calls are TRBV2 and TRBJ1-5; TRBD1 agrees at 10 bases. This TCR was sampled from a woman aged 30 to 39 who had recovered from COVID-19. This chain's CDR3 is CASSPDRGNQPQHF. For the CDR3, the DNA is TGTGCCAGCAGTCCGGACAGGGGGAATCAGCCCCAGCATTTT.